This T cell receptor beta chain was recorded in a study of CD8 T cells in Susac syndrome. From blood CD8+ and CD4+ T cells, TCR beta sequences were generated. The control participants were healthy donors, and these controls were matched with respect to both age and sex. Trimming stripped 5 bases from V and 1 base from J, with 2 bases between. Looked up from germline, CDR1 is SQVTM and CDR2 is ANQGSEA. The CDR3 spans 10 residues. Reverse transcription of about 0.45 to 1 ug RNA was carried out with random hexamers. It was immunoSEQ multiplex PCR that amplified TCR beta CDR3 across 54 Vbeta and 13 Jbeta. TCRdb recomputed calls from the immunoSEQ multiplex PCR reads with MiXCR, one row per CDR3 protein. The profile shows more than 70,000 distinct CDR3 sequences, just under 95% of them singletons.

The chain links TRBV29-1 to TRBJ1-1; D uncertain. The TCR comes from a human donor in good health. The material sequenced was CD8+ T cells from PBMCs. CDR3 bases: TGCAGCGTTTGGAACACTGAAGCTTTCTTT. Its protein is CSVWNTEAFF.